This TCR beta chain came from a study of patients and donors after allogeneic stem cell transplantation. V lost 2 bases, J lost 6 bases, and 12 bases stayed unmatched. The CDR3 runs 17 residues. MiXCR, applied by TCRdb to the RT-PCR reads, yields one record per CDR3 protein. The sample shows more than 850,000 distinct CDR3 sequences, 18% of them seen only once. This TCR was sampled from a human donor who was either an allogeneic HSCT recipient or a stem cell or donor lymphocyte infusion donor (not recorded which). It is not recorded whose cells these are; they may come from a transplant donor. This chain uses TRBV12-3 or TRBV12-4 with TRBJ2-3; 9 bases align to TRBD2. Material: blood, either unsorted or a sorted T cell fraction (not recorded which). CDR3 loop: CASSLSQLAGSGDTQYF. In DNA form, the CDR3 reads TGTGCCAGCAGTTTATCCCAGCTAGCGGGAAGTGGGGATACGCAGTATTTT.